Below are 32 T cell receptor beta chains sequenced from a single sample in a study of shared clonotypes between healthy human individuals. Naive CD8 cells, CD45RO-negative and positively selected for CCR7, excluded terminally differentiated effector memory CD45RA+ cells. Assay: immunoSEQ multiplex PCR; the TCRdb copy retains only in-frame clones and omits some. The profile shows more than 2 million clones, about 95% of them singletons. The source material was naive CD8+ T cells sorted from blood. The receptors shown here come from a young man in good health.

This clone was found a few times. The genes are TRBV5-6 and TRBJ2-5; 8 nucleotides align to TRBD1. The V segment lost 3 bases and the J segment 5 bases; nucleotides outside the gene matches: 6. The CDR3 extends over 14 amino acids. The germline gives CDR1 SGHDT, CDR2 YYEEEE. The CDR3 sequence is CASSSRTGRETQYF. CDR3 bases: TGTGCCAGCAGCTCAAGGACAGGGAGGGAGACCCAGTACTTC. Complete variable domain (other parts from reference TRBV5-6 and TRBJ2-5): DAGVTQSPTHLIKTRGQQVTLRCSPKSGHDTVSWYQQALGQGPQFIFQYYEEEERQRGNFPDRFSGHQFPNYSSELNVNALLLGDSALYLCASSSRTGRETQYFGPGTRLLVL.

This clone was observed once. The sample has other DNA sequences that encode this CDR3 too. In DNA form, the CDR3 reads TGTGCCTGGAGTGTAGGGACAGCGAGCAATCAGCCCCAGCATTTT. Translating gives CAWSVGTASNQPQHF. V gene TRBV30 combines with J gene TRBJ1-5; 7 bases line up with TRBD1. This CDR3 is 15 amino acids long. V trimming: 0 bases; J trimming: 1 base; junction bases outside the gene matches: 3. In germline, CDR1 is GTSNPN, CDR2 SVGIG (reference sequence).

This clone showed up just once. J is TRBJ2-7 and V is TRBV18; 7 nucleotides align to TRBD1. The CDR3 extends over 15 amino acids. The V segment lost 2 bases and the J segment 0 bases; nucleotides outside the gene matches: 4. CDR1 and CDR2 (germline): KGHSH, LQKENI. CDR3 sequence (DNA): TGTGCCAGCTCACCAAACGGACAGGACTCCTACGAGCAGTACTTC. Protein: CASSPNGQDSYEQYF. The variable domain in full, with the rest retrieved from reference TRBV18 and TRBJ2-7, is NAGVMQNPRHLVRRRGQEARLRCSPMKGHSHVYWYRQLPEEGLKFMVYLQKENIIDESGMPKERFSAEFPKEGPSILRIQQVVRGDSAAYFCASSPNGQDSYEQYFGPGTRLTVT.

This clone was picked up one time. The chain is built from TRBV6-6 and TRBJ2-6; D gene uncertain. The CDR3 loop spans 14 amino acids. V lost 6 bases and J lost 0, with 6 bases in between. In germline, CDR1 is MNHNY, CDR2 SVGAGI (reference sequence). CDR3 bases: TGTGCCAGCAGCGTGGGCTCTGGGGCCAACGTCCTGACTTTC. Its translation is CASSVGSGANVLTF.

This sequence joins TRBV5-6 and TRBJ1-2; D is ambiguous. Trimming left V 4 bases short and J 4 bases short, with 17 bases between. The CDR3 has 15 amino acids. Germline loops: CDR1 SGHDT, CDR2 YYEEEE. The CDR3: CASSLEMEFLYGYTF. The CDR3 DNA follows: TGTGCCAGCAGCCTAGAGATGGAGTTCCTCTATGGCTACACCTTC. Supplemented by reference TRBV5-6 and TRBJ1-2, the full variable domain reads DAGVTQSPTHLIKTRGQQVTLRCSPKSGHDTVSWYQQALGQGPQFIFQYYEEEERQRGNFPDRFSGHQFPNYSSELNVNALLLGDSALYLCASSLEMEFLYGYTFGSGTRLTVV.

The chain uses TRBV27 and TRBJ2-3, with no clear D. Germline V gene sequence: CDR1 MNHEY, CDR2 SMNVEV (reference sequence). The CDR3 totals 13 residues. V lost 3 bases and J 2 bases, leaving 6 bases between the germline ends. CDR3 nucleotides: TGTGCCAGCAGTTTTAGAAACACAGATACGCAGTATTTT. This codes for CASSFRNTDTQYF.

The genes are TRBV11-1 and TRBJ2-7, with 11 bases fitting TRBD1. The germline gives CDR1 SGHAT, CDR2 FQDESV (reference sequence). With V trimmed by 4 bases and J by 6 bases, 2 bases remained unmatched. CDR3 length equals 13 residues. CDR3 DNA sequence: TGTGCCAGCAGCTCGGGACAGGGGGGCGAGCAGTACTTC. This encodes CASSSGQGGEQYF.

V gene TRBV5-8 combines with J gene TRBJ2-3; unclear D gene. Trimming removed 0 bases from V and 2 bases from J, with 10 bases in between. This CDR3 comprises 15 residues. Germline V gene data show CDR1 as SGHTS and CDR2 as YDEGEE. This CDR3 reads CASSLGPEDTDTQYF. The CDR3 region has the DNA TGTGCCAGCAGCTTGGGGCCTGAGGACACAGATACGCAGTATTTT.

The V gene is TRBV7-9, the J gene TRBJ2-1; maybe TRBD1 (5 bases). Between the trimmed V and J ends, which lost 1 base and 3 bases, there was a span of 19 bases. This CDR3 contains 18 residues. Looked up from germline, CDR1 is SEHNR and CDR2 is FQNEAQ (reference sequence). This CDR3 is CASSLVFVGQGYYNEQFF. The CDR3 DNA follows: TGTGCCAGCAGCTTAGTCTTTGTCGGGCAGGGATACTACAATGAGCAGTTCTTC.

This clone was observed once. The chain couples TRBV6-6 to TRBJ1-1; D might be TRBD1 (5 bases). V lost 6 bases and J lost 2, with 13 bases in between. CDR1 is MNHNY, CDR2 SVGAGI, per germline (reference sequence). The CDR3 length is 14 residues. CDR3 residues: CASSLGALNTEAFF. CDR3 sequence (DNA): TGTGCCAGCAGCCTAGGGGCGCTAAACACTGAAGCTTTCTTT.

The chain has TRBV10-3 and TRBJ2-3; no clear D. Germline lookup yields CDR1 ENHRY and CDR2 SYGVKD. The CDR3 loop spans 13 amino acids. Trimming removed 10 bases from V and 0 bases from J, with 11 bases in between. The CDR3 loop reads CATTPISTDTQYF. CDR3 bases: TGTGCCACAACGCCAATTAGCACAGATACGCAGTATTTT.

Notes on this clone: This sample also contains other DNA sequences that code for the same CDR3. The chain combines TRBV19 with TRBJ2-7, with 8 bases fitting TRBD1. In germline, CDR1 is LNHDA, CDR2 SQIVND (reference sequence). This CDR3 comprises 13 residues. Germline trimming cut 3 bases from V and 4 bases from J; bases unmatched to any gene: 2. The CDR3 reads CASSIDRGYEQYF. CDR3 DNA: TGTGCCAGTAGTATTGACAGGGGATACGAGCAGTACTTC. Using reference TRBV19 and TRBJ2-7 for the parts outside the CDR3, the full variable domain is DGGITQSPKYLFRKEGQNVTLSCEQNLNHDAMYWYRQDPGQGLRLIYYSQIVNDFQKGDIAEGYSVSREKKESFPLTVTSAQKNPTAFYLCASSIDRGYEQYFGPGTRLTVT.

The chain recombines TRBV11-2 with TRBJ1-2; no clear D gene. This CDR3 has 18 residues. V was trimmed by 0 bases and J by 4 bases, leaving 21 bases between them. Germline V gene lookup returns CDR1 SGHAT and CDR2 FQNNGV. The CDR3 nucleotides are TGTGCCAGCAGCTTAGACAGAGCCCTGCACACGATCTTCTATGGCTACACCTTC. The encoded protein is CASSLDRALHTIFYGYTF.

This rearrangement joins TRBV27 to TRBJ1-3; possibly TRBD1 for D (6 bases). This CDR3 is 14 amino acids long. Germline CDR1 MNHEY, CDR2 SMNVEV (reference sequence). V was pared by 3 bases and J by 4 bases, with 10 bases between. The chain's CDR3 is CASSLGARGNTIYF. DNA for the CDR3: TGTGCCAGCAGTTTGGGGGCGCGGGGAAACACCATATATTTT.

The chain is built from TRBV2 and TRBJ2-7; maybe TRBD2 (5 bases). With 1 base removed from V and 1 base from J, the gap between germline ends came to 11 bases. CDR1 and CDR2 (germline): SNHLY, FYNNEI. CDR3 length: 15 residues. The CDR3 spells CASSEGGRRSYEQYF. CDR3 coding DNA: TGTGCCAGCAGTGAAGGAGGGAGAAGGTCCTACGAGCAGTACTTC.

The rearrangement joins TRBV5-4 to TRBJ2-7, with D possibly TRBD1 on 6 matching bases. Germline CDR1 reads SGHNT; CDR2 reads YYREEE (reference sequence). The CDR3 spans 14 residues. The germline V and J ends were trimmed by 1 base and 6 bases, with 14 bases remaining between them. In DNA, the CDR3 is TGTGCCAGCAGCTTGTCTGTGGGGGCGGTCGAGCAGTACTTC. This sequence encodes CASSLSVGAVEQYF. The whole variable domain, filled in from reference TRBV5-4 and TRBJ2-7, reads ETGVTQSPTHLIKTRGQQVTLRCSSQSGHNTVSWYQQALGQGPQFIFQYYREEENGRGNFPPRFSGLQFPNYSSELNVNALELDDSALYLCASSLSVGAVEQYFGPGTRLTVT.

As for this clone: Other DNA sequences in this specimen translate into the identical CDR3. This sequence joins TRBV13 and TRBJ2-1; 10 nucleotides agree with TRBD1. This CDR3 is built from 16 residues. The V and J ends lost 5 bases and 3 bases, in that order; junction bases with no gene match: 7. Germline V CDR1 and CDR2: PRHDT, FYEKMQ (reference sequence). CDR3 coding DNA: TGTGCCAGCAGCGGAGGACAGGGGGAGAGCTACAATGAGCAGTTCTTC. This codes for CASSGGQGESYNEQFF. The variable domain in full, completed from reference TRBV13 and TRBJ2-1, reads AAGVIQSPRHLIKEKRETATLKCYPIPRHDTVYWYQQGPGQDPQFLISFYEKMQSDKGSIPDRFSAQQFSDYHSELNMSSLELGDSALYFCASSGGQGESYNEQFFGPGTRLTVL.

CDR3 DNA sequence: TGTGCCAGCAGTGAAGCGCTTCAGGGCGAGCAGTACTTC. Its protein product is CASSEALQGEQYF. The chain has TRBV2 and TRBJ2-7; D might be TRBD1 (5 bases). V lost 0 bases and J lost 6, with 9 bases in between. The CDR3 has 13 amino acids. Germline CDR1 is SNHLY and CDR2 is FYNNEI.

This clone was seen a single time. The rearrangement joins TRBV29-1 to TRBJ1-4, with a weak D call TRBD1 (5 bases). Germline loops: CDR1 SQVTM, CDR2 ANQGSEA. The V and J ends lost 6 bases and 2 bases respectively, with 19 bases between them. CDR3 size: 16 residues. CDR3 in DNA: TGCAGCGTGACCCGGAGTACGGAGGGGACTAATGAAAAACTGTTTTTT. Translated, it gives CSVTRSTEGTNEKLFF.

DNA for the CDR3: TGTGCCAGCGAGTTCGGTTCGGGAGGCGGGGAGCTGTTTTTT. It translates to CASEFGSGGGELFF. The chain links TRBV6-6 to TRBJ2-2, with 7 bases aligning to TRBD2. Unmatched junction bases numbered 10, after V lost 8 bases and J lost 7 bases. The germline gives CDR1 MNHNY, CDR2 SVGAGI (reference sequence). The length of the CDR3 is 14 residues.

DNA for the CDR3: TGTGCCAGCAGTCCCTCCGGGGCTAGCGGGGCCTACGAGCAGTACTTC. It specifies CASSPSGASGAYEQYF. The V and J genes are TRBV28 and TRBJ2-7; TRBD2 agrees at 9 bases. J was trimmed by 2 bases and V by 5 bases; bases with no gene match: 10. The V gene's germline CDR1 is MDHEN and CDR2 SYDVKM. This CDR3 has 16 amino acids.

This chain uses TRBV28 with TRBJ2-1; D is perhaps TRBD1 (5 bases). CDR1 MDHEN and CDR2 SYDVKM come from the germline V gene. The length of the CDR3 is 15 residues. Trimming shortened V by 5 bases and J by 8 bases, and 19 bases separated the two germline ends. In nucleotides, the CDR3 is TGTGCCAGCAGTCCCACCTGGGAAGGGGTCGATGAGCAGTTCTTC. Its protein is CASSPTWEGVDEQFF.

The genes are TRBV29-1 and TRBJ2-1, with 12 nucleotides matching TRBD2. The germline V gene has CDR1 SQVTM and CDR2 ANQGSEA. J was trimmed by 3 bases and V by 8 bases; bases with no gene match: 8. The CDR3 is made up of 15 amino acids. The CDR3 loop reads CSLRLAGAYYNEQFF. The CDR3 region has the DNA TGCAGCCTACGACTAGCGGGAGCCTACTACAATGAGCAGTTCTTC.

This chain links TRBV14 with TRBJ2-5, with D uncertain. This CDR3 region has 14 residues. Trimming cost V 1 base and J 5 bases, with 11 bases left between them. Germline values: CDR1 SGHDN, CDR2 FVKESK. CDR3 sequence reads: CASSQGWDLETQYF. The CDR3 DNA reads TGTGCCAGCAGCCAAGGGTGGGATCTGGAGACCCAGTACTTC.

This clone appeared once. The chain uses TRBV13 and TRBJ2-7; 7 bases are shared with TRBD1. The CDR3 has 16 residues. The trim removed 3 bases at V and 3 bases at J, leaving 11 bases unmatched. Germline V gives CDR1 PRHDT, CDR2 FYEKMQ (reference sequence). The CDR3 loop is CASSFFPGQSYYEQYF. The CDR3 bases are TGTGCCAGCAGCTTTTTTCCGGGACAGAGCTACTACGAGCAGTACTTC.

The gene calls are TRBV18 and TRBJ1-1, with D perhaps TRBD1 (5 bases). The ends were cut back, 1 base at V and 7 bases at J, with 13 bases in the middle. CDR3 length equals 14 residues. Germline CDR1 and CDR2: KGHSH and LQKENI. CDR3 in amino acids: CASSPRGVGDEAFF. DNA for the CDR3: TGTGCCAGCTCACCACGAGGGGTGGGAGATGAAGCTTTCTTT.

A remark on this clone: The junction departs from germline at one end; a sequencing error may be responsible. This rearrangement joins TRBV19 to TRBJ2-7, with D possibly TRBD2 on 6 matching bases. CDR1 and CDR2 (germline): LNHDA, SQIVND (reference sequence). The CDR3 length is 13 residues. CDR3 amino acids: CASSITGLYEQCF. CDR3 nucleotide sequence: TGTGCCAGTAGTATTACGGGACTTTACGAGCAGTGCTTC.

V gene TRBV11-2 combines with J gene TRBJ1-2; D remains unclear. This CDR3 has 13 amino acids. Germline loops: CDR1 SGHAT, CDR2 FQNNGV. V shed 5 bases and J shed 0 bases, with 7 bases lying between them. CDR3 loop: CASSPTANYGYTF. As DNA, the CDR3 is TGTGCCAGCAGCCCAACAGCTAACTATGGCTACACCTTC.

The V call is TRBV10-2, the J call TRBJ2-3; TRBD2 agrees at 8 bases. V lost 3 bases, J lost 6 bases, and 11 bases stayed unmatched. CDR3 length equals 16 residues. CDR1 and CDR2 (germline): WSHSY, SAAADI. This chain's CDR3 is CASSDPQSGSGDTQYF. As DNA, the CDR3 is TGCGCCAGCAGTGACCCTCAGAGCGGGAGTGGGGATACGCAGTATTTT.

As concerns this clone: Different DNA sequences within this sample yield the same CDR3. The chain carries TRBV6-5 and TRBJ1-1; tentative D call: TRBD1 (6 bases). This CDR3 contains 13 residues. Germline CDR1 is MNHEY and CDR2 is SVGAGI. V lost 6 bases, J lost 0 bases, and 8 bases lay in between. The CDR3 DNA reads TGTGCCAGCAGCCCAGGGGTGAACACTGAAGCTTTCTTT. It specifies CASSPGVNTEAFF.

This chain joins TRBV19 and TRBJ2-1; possible D gene TRBD2, 6 bases. The germline V gene encodes CDR1 LNHDA and CDR2 SQIVND (reference sequence). The V gene lost 4 bases and the J gene lost 0 bases, with 13 bases spanning the gap. CDR3 length: 16 residues. CDR3 amino acids: CASSTIAESSYNEQFF. The CDR3 nucleotides read TGTGCCAGTAGTACCATAGCGGAGAGCTCCTACAATGAGCAGTTCTTC.

The rearrangement joins TRBV28 to TRBJ2-7; perhaps TRBD2 as D (6 bases). This CDR3 has 14 residues. V was shortened by 3 bases and J by 3 bases, with 12 bases between the two germline ends. Germline V gene sequence: CDR1 MDHEN, CDR2 SYDVKM. CDR3 nucleotides: TGTGCCAGCAGTTTGACTGGGACTTACTACGAGCAGTACTTC. Amino acid sequence: CASSLTGTYYEQYF.